This entry describes one T cell receptor beta chain. Authors' analysis steps: By means of reference gene primer amplification, nucleated cell counts were estimated. Generated by immunoSEQ multiplex PCR, the TCRdb table keeps only in-frame clones and is missing some. D and trimming were read from the DNA, whereas the V and J calls and clone size are those reported in that table. The repertoire holds fewer than 200,000 clones, with roughly 85% as singletons. This sample stems from a study of blood T cell repertoires in COVID-19. Study summary: The United States, Italy and Spain were the sources of the acute and convalescent COVID-19 samples. T cells, B-cell-depleted T cells, or PBMCs supplied cDNA or gDNA.

Recruited during active infection, patients (from Seattle) were subsequently followed longitudinally. Germline CDR1 and CDR2: SNHLY and FYNNEI. The CDR3 has 14 amino acids. After removal of 7 bases from V and 3 bases from J, the junction contained 6 bases not matched to a gene. The rearrangement uses TRBV2 and TRBJ2-3; 8 bases match TRBD2. The TCR originated in a woman in her forties or fifties with COVID-19, enrolled during active disease. The sequenced material came from peripheral blood. CDR3 in amino acids: CASNGGGPTDTQYF. The DNA for the CDR3 is TGTGCCAGCAATGGCGGGGGGCCAACAGATACGCAGTATTTT.